Listed below are T cell receptor beta chains from one sample, sequenced in a study of beta chain features in type 1 diabetes. Produced via immunoSEQ multiplex PCR; TCRdb's table is partial and in-frame only. In the table there are nearly 250,000 clones, 68% of which are singletons. Sequenced sample: naive CD4+ T cells from blood. The receptor set was obtained from a man between 25 and 39 years old in good health. Each CDR3 is given with its conserved first and last residue. D genes are given only for firm matches. Expanded clones get a size class; other rows say once, few or many, or leave the size out.

>NA|TRBV18|NA|TRBJ2-3
CASSPVKSTQYF
TGTGCCAGCTCACCTGTTAAGAGTACGCAGTATTTT
>NA|TRBV15|few|TRBJ1-5
CATSRDVAGAGRGNQPQHF
TGTGCCACCAGCAGAGATGTCGCGGGGGCTGGTCGGGGCAATCAGCCCCAGCATTTT
>NA|TRBV13|few|TRBJ2-7
CASSFVLAGNYEQYF
TGTGCCAGCAGCTTTGTCTTGGCAGGGAACTACGAGCAGTACTTC
>NA|TRBV30|once|TRBJ2-1
CGLELGEYNEQFF
TGTGGCCTGGAATTAGGGGAGTACAATGAGCAGTTCTTC
>NA|TRBV7-9|NA|TRBJ2-5
CASSPTRALRETQYF
TGTGCCAGCAGCCCGACCCGGGCCCTCCGGGAGACCCAGTACTTC
>NA|TRBV29-1|once|TRBJ2-3
CSAAGILTDTQYF
TGCAGCGCCGCCGGGATTCTCACAGATACGCAGTATTTT
>NA|TRBV20-1|NA|TRBJ1-1
CSAPTSKF
TGCAGTGCTCCTACAAGCAAATTT
>TRBD1|TRBV15|NA|TRBJ1-2
CATSPDRGGYGYTF
TGTGCCACCAGCCCCGACAGGGGAGGCTATGGCTACACCTTC
>NA|TRBV14|NA|TRBJ2-2
CASSQDRGELFF
TGTGCCAGCAGCCAAGACCGGGGGGAGCTGTTTTTT
>TRBD1|TRBV7-9|NA|TRBJ2-1
CASSFAGGDNEQFF
TGTGCCAGCAGCTTCGCAGGGGGTGACAATGAGCAGTTCTTC
>NA|TRBV28|NA|TRBJ2-7
CASSPTRDSYEQYF
TGTGCCAGCAGCCCCACGCGGGACTCCTACGAGCAGTACTTC
>NA|TRBV2|NA|TRBJ2-5
CASTGLQETQYF
TGTGCCAGCACGGGACTTCAAGAGACCCAGTACTTC
>TRBD1|TRBV5-4|NA|TRBJ1-1
CASSSGQLMNTEAFF
TGTGCCAGCAGCTCGGGACAGCTCATGAACACTGAAGCTTTCTTT
>NA|TRBV2|NA|TRBJ2-4
CASSAAFLAKNIQYF
TGTGCCAGCAGTGCGGCCTTTTTAGCCAAAAACATTCAGTACTTC
>NA|TRBV5-1|NA|TRBJ1-6
CASSLAGYSPLHF
TGCGCCAGCAGCTTGGCAGGGTATTCACCCCTCCACTTT
>TRBD1|TRBV7-2|NA|TRBJ2-7
CASSTMWDRATYEQYF
TGTGCCAGCAGCACAATGTGGGACAGGGCCACCTACGAGCAGTACTTC
>TRBD2|TRBV5-6|NA|TRBJ2-7
CASSRLAGGISSYEQYF
TGTGCCAGCAGCCGACTAGCGGGAGGTATAAGCTCCTACGAGCAGTACTTC
>NA|TRBV28|NA|TRBJ2-1
CASGLGASNEQFF
TGTGCCAGCGGCCTCGGGGCGTCCAATGAGCAGTTCTTC
>NA|TRBV25-1|NA|TRBJ1-2
CASSGTGTTYGYTF
TGTGCCAGCAGTGGTACCGGGACCACTTATGGCTACACCTTC
>TRBD1|TRBV9|NA|TRBJ2-5
CASSGGTGPQETQYF
TGTGCCAGCAGCGGCGGGACAGGCCCCCAAGAGACCCAGTACTTC
>TRBD2|TRBV14|NA|TRBJ2-7
CASSLLAGSYEQYF
TGTGCCAGCAGCCTACTAGCGGGGAGCTACGAGCAGTACTTC
>NA|TRBV28|NA|TRBJ2-2
CASSLPGLNTGELFF
TGTGCCAGCAGTTTGCCAGGGTTAAACACCGGGGAGCTGTTTTTT
>NA|TRBV7-2|NA|TRBJ1-2
CASSLAQEGSYTF
TGTGCCAGCAGCTTAGCCCAGGAGGGGAGCTACACCTTC
>NA|TRBV7-2|NA|TRBJ2-3
CASSFRTVSTDTQYF
TGTGCCAGCAGCTTTAGGACCGTTAGCACAGATACGCAGTATTTT
>NA|TRBV30|NA|TRBJ1-3
CAWRVQGLDTIYF
TGTGCCTGGAGAGTTCAGGGCCTAGACACCATATATTTT
>TRBD2|TRBV14|NA|TRBJ2-5
CASSPGLAAETQYF
TGTGCCAGCAGCCCCGGACTAGCGGCTGAGACCCAGTACTTC
>TRBD1|TRBV14|few|TRBJ2-1
CASSPWTGSNEQFF
TGTGCCAGCAGCCCCTGGACAGGATCCAATGAGCAGTTCTTC
>NA|TRBV30|few|TRBJ1-2
CAWSSNGIYGYTF
TGTGCCTGGAGTTCCAACGGAATATATGGCTACACCTTC
>TRBD1|TRBV15|NA|TRBJ1-6
CATSREFGQGASPLHF
TGTGCCACCAGCAGAGAGTTTGGACAGGGGGCTTCACCCCTCCACTTT
>NA|TRBV29-1|NA|TRBJ2-5
CSVDPGSVKTQYF
TGCAGCGTTGATCCAGGGTCGGTAAAGACCCAGTACTTC
>NA|TRBV30|NA|TRBJ2-5
CAGGAGTYQETQYF
TGTGCCGGCGGGGCAGGGACGTACCAAGAGACCCAGTACTTC
>NA|TRBV14|NA|TRBJ2-1
CASSQDVRAMSSYNEQFF
TGTGCCAGCAGCCAAGATGTTAGGGCAATGAGCTCCTACAATGAGCAGTTCTTC
>NA|TRBV30|few|TRBJ1-5
CAWSVQTVNQPQHF
TGTGCCTGGAGTGTACAAACTGTGAATCAGCCCCAGCATTTT
>NA|TRBV29-1|NA|TRBJ2-7
CSVEAGRGRTYEQYF
TGCAGCGTTGAAGCGGGCAGGGGACGTACCTACGAGCAGTACTTC
>NA|TRBV19|NA|TRBJ2-1
CASSITPRRSYNEQFF
TGTGCCAGTAGTATAACCCCTCGTCGCTCCTACAATGAGCAGTTCTTC
>NA|TRBV29-1|NA|TRBJ1-2
CSVEGTDYGYTF
TGCAGCGTTGAAGGGACGGACTATGGCTACACCTTC
>TRBD1|TRBV7-9|NA|TRBJ1-1
CASSSPLRDRGRTEAFF
TGTGCCAGCAGCTCACCCCTCCGGGACAGGGGACGGACTGAAGCTTTCTTT
>NA|TRBV7-2|NA|TRBJ2-7
CASSLGAYEQYF
TGTGCCAGCAGCTTGGGAGCCTACGAGCAGTACTTC
>TRBD1|TRBV2|few|TRBJ1-1
CASSAQGSEAFF
TGTGCCAGCAGTGCACAGGGGTCTGAAGCTTTCTTT
>NA|TRBV30|NA|TRBJ1-5
CAWSGGDQPQHF
TGTGCCTGGAGTGGCGGCGATCAGCCCCAGCATTTT
>TRBD2|TRBV30|NA|TRBJ2-5
CAWSVPLAGGGAQYF
TGTGCCTGGAGTGTACCACTAGCGGGAGGTGGTGCCCAGTACTTC
>NA|TRBV18|NA|TRBJ2-4
CASSPPHVSKNIQYF
TGTGCCAGCTCACCGCCCCACGTCTCCAAAAACATTCAGTACTTC
>TRBD1|TRBV9|NA|TRBJ1-2
CASSVGPGQRDDGYTF
TGTGCCAGCAGCGTAGGCCCGGGACAGAGAGATGATGGCTACACCTTC
>NA|TRBV30|NA|TRBJ1-1
CAWSKQRNTEAFF
TGTGCCTGGAGTAAACAGAGAAACACTGAAGCTTTCTTT
>NA|TRBV30|few|TRBJ1-1
CACHTQGLNTEAFF
TGTGCCTGTCACACACAGGGCTTGAACACTGAAGCTTTCTTT
>NA|TRBV5-1|NA|TRBJ2-5
CASSFDQGVQYF
TGCGCCAGCAGCTTCGACCAGGGTGTCCAGTACTTC
>TRBD1|TRBV7-2|NA|TRBJ1-3
CASSPGTGRHTIYF
TGTGCCAGCAGCCCGGGGACAGGGCGGCACACCATATATTTT
>TRBD2|TRBV10-3|NA|TRBJ2-1
CAISPGLAGEGYNEQFF
TGTGCCATCAGCCCGGGACTAGCGGGAGAGGGGTACAATGAGCAGTTCTTC
>TRBD2|TRBV7-2|few|TRBJ2-1
CASSRAGGPLNEQFF
TGTGCCAGCAGCCGAGCGGGAGGGCCTCTGAATGAGCAGTTCTTC
>NA|TRBV4-1|NA|TRBJ2-2
CASSQDPAPNTGELFF
TGCGCCAGCAGCCAAGATCCGGCACCTAACACCGGGGAGCTGTTTTTT
>NA|TRBV7-9|NA|TRBJ2-3
CASRLDGTDTQYF
TGTGCCAGCAGACTAGACGGAACAGATACGCAGTATTTT
>NA|TRBV7-9|NA|TRBJ1-5
CASSFGQVSNQPQHF
TGTGCCAGCAGCTTTGGACAAGTAAGCAATCAGCCCCAGCATTTT
>NA|TRBV6-5|NA|TRBJ2-1
CASSRWTTAQDEQFF
TGTGCCAGCAGTCGCTGGACCACCGCTCAGGATGAGCAGTTCTTC
>TRBD2|TRBV2|NA|TRBJ2-3
CASRGLAGGQGTQYF
TGTGCCAGCAGGGGACTAGCGGGGGGGCAAGGTACGCAGTATTTT
>NA|TRBV30|few|TRBJ2-7
CAWRQPGTSPNEQYF
TGTGCCTGGAGGCAACCCGGGACATCGCCCAACGAGCAGTACTTC
>NA|TRBV28|NA|TRBJ2-3
CASNPIDRREDTQYF
TGTGCCAGCAACCCAATCGACAGGCGCGAGGATACGCAGTATTTT
>NA|TRBV18|NA|TRBJ1-6
CASSPNSVNSPLHF
TGTGCCAGCTCACCCAACAGCGTTAATTCACCCCTCCACTTT
>NA|TRBV5-1|NA|TRBJ2-1
CASSSIGSSGYNEQFF
TGCGCCAGCAGCTCCATAGGAAGTAGCGGCTACAATGAGCAGTTCTTC